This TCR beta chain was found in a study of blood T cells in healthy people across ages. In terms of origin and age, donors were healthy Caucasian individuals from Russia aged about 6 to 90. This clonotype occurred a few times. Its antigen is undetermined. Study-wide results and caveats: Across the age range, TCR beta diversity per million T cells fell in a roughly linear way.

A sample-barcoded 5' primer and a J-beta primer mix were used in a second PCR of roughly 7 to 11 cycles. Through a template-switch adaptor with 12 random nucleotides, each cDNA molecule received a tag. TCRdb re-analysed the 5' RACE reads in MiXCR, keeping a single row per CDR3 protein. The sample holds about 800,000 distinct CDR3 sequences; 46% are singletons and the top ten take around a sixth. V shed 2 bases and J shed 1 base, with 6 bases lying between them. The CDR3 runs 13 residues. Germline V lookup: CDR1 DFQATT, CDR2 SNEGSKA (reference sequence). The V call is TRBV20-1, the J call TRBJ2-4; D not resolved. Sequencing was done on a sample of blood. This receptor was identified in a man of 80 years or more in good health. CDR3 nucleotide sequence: TGCAGTGCTAGATTCGGGGCCAAAAACATTCAGTACTTC. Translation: CSARFGAKNIQYF.